This T cell receptor beta chain stems from a study of Graves' ophthalmopathy and Graves' hyperthyroidism. Amplification from RNA transcripts yielded the TCR beta CDR3 regions. The first-round RT-PCR employed HTBI primers together with the Qiagen OneStep RT-PCR kit. A multiplex PCR was then performed as the second round. TCRdb reprocessed the multiplex PCR reads with MiXCR, giving one entry per CDR3 protein. This sample yields 260,000 or so distinct CDR3 sequences, of which around 50% are seen a single time; more than 45% belongs to the top ten. This clonotype was found a few times. From germline, CDR1 is WSHSY and CDR2 SAAADI. The V gene lost 0 bases and the J gene lost 7 bases, with 12 bases spanning the gap. This CDR3 spans 14 amino acids.

The gene calls are TRBV10-2 and TRBJ1-1; D is perhaps TRBD1 (5 bases). The clonotype originates from an adult man with Graves' ophthalmopathy. Sequenced input: peripheral blood. This CDR3 is CASSESRGLLEAFF. The CDR3 DNA is TGCGCCAGCAGTGAGTCTCGGGGCCTCCTTGAAGCTTTCTTT.